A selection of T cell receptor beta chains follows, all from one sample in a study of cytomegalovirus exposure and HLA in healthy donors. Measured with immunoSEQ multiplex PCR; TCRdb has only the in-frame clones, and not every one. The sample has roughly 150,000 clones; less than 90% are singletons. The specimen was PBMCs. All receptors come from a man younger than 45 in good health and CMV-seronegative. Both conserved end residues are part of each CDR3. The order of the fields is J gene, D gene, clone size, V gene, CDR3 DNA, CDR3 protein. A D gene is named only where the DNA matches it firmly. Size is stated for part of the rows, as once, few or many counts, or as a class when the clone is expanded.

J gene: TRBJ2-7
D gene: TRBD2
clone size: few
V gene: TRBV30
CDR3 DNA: TGTGCCTGGAGTTTAGGACTAGCGGGAGACGAGCAGTACTTC
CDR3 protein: CAWSLGLAGDEQYF

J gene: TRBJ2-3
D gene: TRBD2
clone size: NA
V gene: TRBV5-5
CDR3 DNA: TGTGCCAGCAGCTTGGGCGGGAGTCGAACAGATACGCAGTATTTT
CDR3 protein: CASSLGGSRTDTQYF

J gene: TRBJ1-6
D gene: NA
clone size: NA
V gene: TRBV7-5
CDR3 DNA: TGTCCAAGGGGACAGCTGAGCTCCTATAATTCACCCCTCCACTTT
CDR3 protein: CPRGQLSSYNSPLHF

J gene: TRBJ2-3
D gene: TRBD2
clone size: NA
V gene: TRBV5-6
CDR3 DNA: TGTGCCAGCAGCTTGTGGCTAGCGGGGGGGGATACGCAGTATTTT
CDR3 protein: CASSLWLAGGDTQYF

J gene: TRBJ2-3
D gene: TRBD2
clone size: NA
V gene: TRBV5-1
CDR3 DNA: TGCGCCAGCAGGCTGACGGGGGGGCGTGCAGATACGCAGTATTTT
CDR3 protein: CASRLTGGRADTQYF

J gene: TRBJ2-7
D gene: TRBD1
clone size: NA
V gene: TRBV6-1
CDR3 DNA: TGTGCCAGCAGTGAAGTGAACAGGGGGGCCTCTGCTACCGAGTTC
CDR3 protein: CASSEVNRGASATEF

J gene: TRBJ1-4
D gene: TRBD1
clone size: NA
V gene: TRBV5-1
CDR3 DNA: TGCGCCAGCAGCCTCGGGACAGGAGAGGAAAAACTGTTTTTT
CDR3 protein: CASSLGTGEEKLFF

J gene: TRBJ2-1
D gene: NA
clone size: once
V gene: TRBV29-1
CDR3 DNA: TGCAGCGTTGCAGCTAGCGCAGATTACAATGAGCAGTTCTTC
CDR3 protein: CSVAASADYNEQFF

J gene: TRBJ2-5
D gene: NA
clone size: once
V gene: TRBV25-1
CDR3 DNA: TGTGCCAGCAGTGAATACAGGGTTTTGGAGACCCAGTACTTC
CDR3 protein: CASSEYRVLETQYF

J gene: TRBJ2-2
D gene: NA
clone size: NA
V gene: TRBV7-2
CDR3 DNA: TGTGCCAGCAGCTCAGGGGTAACCGGGGAGCTGTTTTTT
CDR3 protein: CASSSGVTGELFF

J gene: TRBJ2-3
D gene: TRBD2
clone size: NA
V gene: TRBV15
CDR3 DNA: TGTGCCACCAGCAGAGACCTAGCGGGAGGGGGAGATACGCAGTATTTT
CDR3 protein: CATSRDLAGGGDTQYF

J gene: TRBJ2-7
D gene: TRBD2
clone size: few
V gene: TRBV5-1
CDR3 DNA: TGCGCCAGCAGCTTGGCATTTGGGTCTAGCGGGACCTCCTACGAGCAGTACTTC
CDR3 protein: CASSLAFGSSGTSYEQYF

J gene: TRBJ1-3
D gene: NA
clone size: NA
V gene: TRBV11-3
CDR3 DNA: TGTGCCAGCAGCACCGGGAGCTCTGGAAACACCATATATTTT
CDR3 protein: CASSTGSSGNTIYF

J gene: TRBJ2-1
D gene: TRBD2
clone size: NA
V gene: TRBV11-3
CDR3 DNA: TGTGCCATCTTAGCGGGAGTGGAGCAGTTCTTC
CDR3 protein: CAILAGVEQFF

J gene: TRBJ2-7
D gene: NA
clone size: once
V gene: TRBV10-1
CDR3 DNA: TGCGCCAGCAGTGAGACAGGGCACGAGCAGTACTTC
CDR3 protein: CASSETGHEQYF

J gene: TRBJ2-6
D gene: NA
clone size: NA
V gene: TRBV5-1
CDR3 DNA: TGCGCCAGCAGCCTATCCCTCTCTGGGGCCAACGTCCTGACTTTC
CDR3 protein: CASSLSLSGANVLTF

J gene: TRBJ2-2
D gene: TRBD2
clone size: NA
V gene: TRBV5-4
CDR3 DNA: TGTGCCAGCAGCACCCGACTAGCGGGGAAACGGGGGGAGCTGTTTTTT
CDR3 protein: CASSTRLAGKRGELFF

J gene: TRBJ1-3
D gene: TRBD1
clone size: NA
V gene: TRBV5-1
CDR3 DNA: TGCGCCAGCAGCTCGGAACCCGGGACAGTAAACACCATATATTTT
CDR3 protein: CASSSEPGTVNTIYF

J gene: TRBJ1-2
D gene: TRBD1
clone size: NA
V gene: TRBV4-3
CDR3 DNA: TGCGCCAGCAGCCTTCAACCCCAGGGGGCCAACTATGGCTACACCTTC
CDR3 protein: CASSLQPQGANYGYTF

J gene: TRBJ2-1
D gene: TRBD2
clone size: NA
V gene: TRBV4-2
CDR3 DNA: TGTGCCAGCAGCCAAGAAAATCATATGGGACTAGCGGGAGGCTATGAGCAGTTCTTC
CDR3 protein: CASSQENHMGLAGGYEQFF

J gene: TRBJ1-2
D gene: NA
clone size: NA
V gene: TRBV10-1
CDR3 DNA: TGCGCCAGCGGAGGAGACCTGGGCTATGGCTACACCTTC
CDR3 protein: CASGGDLGYGYTF

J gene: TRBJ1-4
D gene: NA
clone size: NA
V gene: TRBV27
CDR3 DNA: TGTGCCAGCAGTTTAGTATGGCGGGGGCGCCGTGGTGAAAAACTGTTTTTT
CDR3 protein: CASSLVWRGRRGEKLFF

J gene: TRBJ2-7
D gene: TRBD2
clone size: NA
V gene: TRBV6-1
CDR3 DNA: TGTGCCAGCAGTGAAGGGTTGACTAGCGGGGGGCCTACATCCCTCTACGAGCAGTACTTC
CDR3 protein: CASSEGLTSGGPTSLYEQYF

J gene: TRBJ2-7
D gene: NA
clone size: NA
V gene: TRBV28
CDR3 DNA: TGTGCCAGCAGTTCCCCGGGACTCAAATACGAGCAGTACTTC
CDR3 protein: CASSSPGLKYEQYF

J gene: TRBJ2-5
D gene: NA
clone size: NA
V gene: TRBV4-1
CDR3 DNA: TGCGCCAGCAGCCAAGCGCTAACCGGGACAAGTAAAGAGACCCAGTACTTC
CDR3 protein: CASSQALTGTSKETQYF

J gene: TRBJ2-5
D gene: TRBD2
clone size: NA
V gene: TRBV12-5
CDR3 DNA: TGTGCTAGTGGTGTCGGGACTAGCGGGAGTGAGACCCAGTACTTC
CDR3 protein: CASGVGTSGSETQYF

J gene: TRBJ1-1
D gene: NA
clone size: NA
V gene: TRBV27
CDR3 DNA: TGTGCCAGCAGCGGACGCGGGGTGCGCGGGGACACTGAAGCTTTCTTT
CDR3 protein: CASSGRGVRGDTEAFF

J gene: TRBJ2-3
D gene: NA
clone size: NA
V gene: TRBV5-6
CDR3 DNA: TGTGCCAGCAGCTTGAGGGGAACAGATACGCAGTATTTT
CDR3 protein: CASSLRGTDTQYF

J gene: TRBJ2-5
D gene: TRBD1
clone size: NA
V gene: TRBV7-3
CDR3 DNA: TGTGCCAGCAGCCGCGACAGGGAAGAGACCCAGTACTTC
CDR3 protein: CASSRDREETQYF

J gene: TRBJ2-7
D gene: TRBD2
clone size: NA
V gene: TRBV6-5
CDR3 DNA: TGTGCCAGCAGTTACGTGAGCGGGGGCACCTACGAGCAGTACTTC
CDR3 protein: CASSYVSGGTYEQYF

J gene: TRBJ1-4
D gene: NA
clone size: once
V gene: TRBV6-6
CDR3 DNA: TGTGCCAGCAGTTACTCTCTCCCTCCGAATGAAAAACTGTTTTTT
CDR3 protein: CASSYSLPPNEKLFF

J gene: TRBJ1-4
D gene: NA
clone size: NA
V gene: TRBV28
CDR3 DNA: TGTGCCAGTTTGCAGGGTAATGAAAAACTGTTTTTT
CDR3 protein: CASLQGNEKLFF

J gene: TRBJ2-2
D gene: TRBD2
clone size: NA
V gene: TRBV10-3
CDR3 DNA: TGTGCCATCAGTGGACTCCGGCGGGGGGTCACCGGGGAGCTGTTTTTT
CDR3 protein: CAISGLRRGVTGELFF

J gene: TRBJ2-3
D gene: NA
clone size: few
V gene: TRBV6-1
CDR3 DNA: TGTGCCAGCAGTGAGGCAAACCCCGATACGCAGTATTTT
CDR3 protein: CASSEANPDTQYF

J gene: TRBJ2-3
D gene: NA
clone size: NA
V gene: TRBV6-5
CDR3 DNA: TGTGCCAGCAGTTATAGGGACTCAGATACGCAGTATTTT
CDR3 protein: CASSYRDSDTQYF

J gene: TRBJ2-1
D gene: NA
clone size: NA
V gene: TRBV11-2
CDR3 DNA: TGTGCCAGCAGCTTAGGGGCCAATGAGCAGTTCTTC
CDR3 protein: CASSLGANEQFF

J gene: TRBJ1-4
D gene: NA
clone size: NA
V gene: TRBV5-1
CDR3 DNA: TGCGCCAGCAGCTTGAAACAGCCGAATGAAAAACTGTTTTTT
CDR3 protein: CASSLKQPNEKLFF

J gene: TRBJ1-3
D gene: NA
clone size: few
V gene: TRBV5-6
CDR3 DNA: TGTGCCAGCAGTAACAGGTTTTCTGGAAACACCATATATTTT
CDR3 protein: CASSNRFSGNTIYF

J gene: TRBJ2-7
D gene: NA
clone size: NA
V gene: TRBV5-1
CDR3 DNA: TGCGCCAGCAGCCGGGGAACGGAGGGACTCGAGCAGTACTTC
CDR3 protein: CASSRGTEGLEQYF

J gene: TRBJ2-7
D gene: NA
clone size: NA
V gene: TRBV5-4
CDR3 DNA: TGTGCCAGCAGCTTGGAGTTGGACAGCTACGAGCAGTACTTC
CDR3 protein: CASSLELDSYEQYF

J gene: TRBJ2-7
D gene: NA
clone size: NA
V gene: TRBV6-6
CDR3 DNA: TGTGCCAGCAGTTACTCTTATATCCACGAGCAGTACTTC
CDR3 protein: CASSYSYIHEQYF

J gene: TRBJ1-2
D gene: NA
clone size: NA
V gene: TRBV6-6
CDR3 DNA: TGTGCCAGCAGTTACCGGGGCGGGGGCTATGGCTACACCTTC
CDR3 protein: CASSYRGGGYGYTF

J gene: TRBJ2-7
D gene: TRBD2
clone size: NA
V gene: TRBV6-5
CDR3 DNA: TGTGCCAGCAGTAGAGGGACTAGCGGGGTATACGAGCAGTACTTC
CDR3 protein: CASSRGTSGVYEQYF

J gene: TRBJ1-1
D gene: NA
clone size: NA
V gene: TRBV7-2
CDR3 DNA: TGTGCCAGCAGCTTTGTAGGGGGCACTGAAGCTTTCTTT
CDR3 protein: CASSFVGGTEAFF

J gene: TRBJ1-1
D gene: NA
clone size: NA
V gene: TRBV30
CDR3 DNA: TGTGCCTGGAGTGTAGAACAGGCTGAAGCTTTCTTT
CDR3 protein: CAWSVEQAEAFF

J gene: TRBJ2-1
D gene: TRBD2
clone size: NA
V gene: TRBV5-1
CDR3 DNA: TGCGCCAGCAGCTCGGGACTAGCGGGGTTTGAGCAGTTCTTC
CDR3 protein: CASSSGLAGFEQFF

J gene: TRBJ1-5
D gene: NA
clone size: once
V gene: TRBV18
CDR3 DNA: TGTGCCAGCTCACCACAGTCAGGACATAGCAATCAGCCCCAGCATTTT
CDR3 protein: CASSPQSGHSNQPQHF

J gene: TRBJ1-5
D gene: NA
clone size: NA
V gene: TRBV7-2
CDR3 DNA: TGTGCCAGCAGCGACAGATTCAATCAGCCCCAGCATTTT
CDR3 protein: CASSDRFNQPQHF

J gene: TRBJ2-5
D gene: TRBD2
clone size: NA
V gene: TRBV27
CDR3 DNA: TGTGCCAGCAGTTTAGGTCCTAGCGGGGCGCAAGAGACCCAGTACTTC
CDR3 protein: CASSLGPSGAQETQYF

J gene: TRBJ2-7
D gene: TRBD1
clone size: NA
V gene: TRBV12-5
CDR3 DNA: TGTGCTAGTGGTTTGGGGACAGGATCTTACGAGCAGTACTTC
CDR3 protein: CASGLGTGSYEQYF

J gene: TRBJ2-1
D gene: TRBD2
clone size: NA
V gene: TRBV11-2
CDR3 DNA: TGTGCCAGCAGCTTAGGACTAGCGGGGCCTTACAATGAGCAGTTCTTC
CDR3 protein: CASSLGLAGPYNEQFF

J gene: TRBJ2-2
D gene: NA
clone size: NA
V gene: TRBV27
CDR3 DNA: TGTGCCAGCAGTTTAGTCGGGGTCAGATTCACCGGGGAGCTGTTTTTT
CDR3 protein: CASSLVGVRFTGELFF

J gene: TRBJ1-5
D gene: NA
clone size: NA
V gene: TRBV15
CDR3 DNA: TGTGCCACCAGCAGAGAACAGGGCAACAATCAGCCCCAGCATTTT
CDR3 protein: CATSREQGNNQPQHF